This T cell receptor beta chain was retrieved from a study of blood T cells in healthy people across ages (dated by TCRdb to the mid-2010s). Study-level background: In model experiments, roughly one uniquely barcoded TCR beta cDNA molecule per two T cells was captured by template switching. The donors were split into four age groups: young (average around 15 years), middle-aged (roughly 39), aged (over 55) and long-lived (approximately 80). Donors of different ages were randomly distributed across sequencing lanes to avoid experimental bias. Using deep sequencing normalized with unique cDNA molecular identifiers, the study measured how TCR beta repertoire diversity changes with age. For two donors (one aged 18 to 30 and one aged 80 or older), the study analyzed two additional independent replicas of 1 million unique cDNA reads from the same blood draw.

The library was produced with 5' RACE. Sequencing used an Illumina HiSeq 2500. The second PCR ran for roughly 7 to 12 cycles and used a J-beta primer mix along with a sample-barcoded 5' primer. A unique molecular identifier was introduced onto each TCR beta cDNA molecule by a template-switch 5' adaptor carrying 12 random nucleotides. At least 2.5 million CDR3-containing paired-end reads were obtained from each sample. The Mint cDNA synthesis kit, primed by a TRBC-specific oligonucleotide, was used to synthesize first-strand cDNA from all RNA. After uracil-DNA glycosylase treatment, a first 18-cycle PCR used universal primers M1SS and BC2_uni_R on all cDNA. The study's own analysis went as follows. Normalization of each sample was performed by random selection of 1 million high-quality reads, each carrying a distinct molecular identifier. Reads sharing molecular identifiers were discarded rather than binned into consensus sequences. MiTCR, with a Q25 quality threshold and the strictest error-elimination algorithm, was used for CDR3 identification, clonotype clustering and error correction. A nonparametric unseen species model using Euler transformation provided a lower-bound estimate of total TCR beta diversity. Clones were called with MiXCR by TCRdb after fastp trimmed the public reads at Q25, and only in-frame beta chains were retained. Rows with a matching CDR3 protein are joined into one entry that keeps the most common DNA and genes. For this entry, the V and J calls and clone size follow TCRdb and not the study's own pipeline. Across this sample there are 650,000 to 800,000 distinct CDR3 sequences, with 44% seen only once. Roughly a fifth of the sample belongs to the ten largest clones.

Systemically healthy Caucasian individuals from Russia, about 38 in total and aged roughly 6 to 100 years, were included as donors. Ten milliliters of peripheral blood were drawn from each donor into EDTA-treated Vacutainer tubes. PBMCs were isolated by Ficoll-Paque density-gradient centrifugation, with at least 6 million obtained per sample. Total RNA, at least 6 micrograms per sample, was extracted from PBMCs with Trizol reagent. The percentages of naive CD45RAhigh/CD27high T cells were determined by flow cytometry on a PBMC aliquot from every donor. The germline V gene sets CDR1 to MNHNS and CDR2 to SASEGT. The CDR3 holds 13 amino acids from the cysteine to the phenylalanine. Only CDR3 DNA is held: 39 bases, read in frame from base 1. Trimming costs V 4 bases and J 3 bases, and their ends lie 10 bases apart. For this clonotype: What antigen it recognizes has not been identified. Per-base qualities were not stored, and no clone one base away is much larger.

What the authors observed across the whole study: Estimates of total diversity from one million sequenced T cells were regarded as lower bounds and underestimates. Observed TCR beta diversity per million T cells fell roughly linearly with age, and a significant reduction was already apparent by age roughly 40. Conclusive comparison of naive and antigen-experienced compartments was prevented by the profiling of bulk unsorted PBMCs. The CMV infection status of donors was not known, potentially confounding age-related changes in expanded clonotypes. Compared with the aged group, the long-lived group had more naive CD4+ T cells, fewer expanded clones and increased TCR diversity, a pattern suggesting age selection. The percentage of naive T cells measured by flow cytometry correlated strongly with observed TCR beta diversity.

The TCR originated in a man aged 55 to 69 in good health. The V gene is TRBV6-1 and the J gene is TRBJ2-7; the D element could tentatively be TRBD1 or TRBD2, as 5 bases agree for each. Sequenced input: blood. The CDR3 region reads CASSGGPYYEQYF. The DNA sequence follows: TGTGCCAGCAGTGGGGGACCTTACTACGAGCAGTACTTC.